The 7 T cell receptor beta chains below come from one sample, sequenced in a study of T cell repertoires in cytomegalovirus infection. What these receptors recognize is not known. TCRdb passed the reads through MiXCR, listing each CDR3 protein once. The table has a few hundred thousand distinct CDR3 sequences, just under 35% seen once. This sample comprised cultured PBMCs, obtained from culture after CMV antigen stimulation. These receptor sequences come from a human donor in good health (CMV status not recorded). Some clones in this sample may be carry-over from other donors' samples.

V usage is TRBV12-3 or TRBV12-4 and J usage is TRBJ2-5; a weak D match, TRBD2 (6 bases). This CDR3 region has 16 residues. Trimming shortened V by 2 bases and J by 4 bases, and 17 bases separated the two germline ends. DNA for the CDR3: TGTGCCAGCAGTTTAATTGCCGGGAGCCGGGGAGAGACCCAGTACTTC. Residues: CASSLIAGSRGETQYF.

This clonotype was counted between two and nine times. The rearrangement joins TRBV7-2 to TRBJ2-3; D gene uncertain. Per germline, CDR1 SGHTA and CDR2 FQGNSA. The CDR3 length is 14 residues. V gave up 1 base and J gave up 4 bases, with 9 bases separating them. Here the CDR3 DNA reads TGTGCCAGCAGCTTAGTCACAGCGCCAGATACGCAGTATTTT. Translated: CASSLVTAPDTQYF. The full variable domain, in which reference TRBV7-2 and TRBJ2-3 provide the parts outside the CDR3, is GAGVSQSPSNKVTEKGKDVELRCDPISGHTALYWYRQSLGQGLEFLIYFQGNSAPDKSGLPSDRFSAERTGGSVSTLTIQRTQQEDSAVYLCASSLVTAPDTQYFGPGTRLTVL.

This chain uses TRBV7-6 with TRBJ2-7, with D perhaps being TRBD1 or TRBD2 (5 bases each). Germline CDR1 is SGHVS and CDR2 is FNYEAQ. The CDR3 covers 12 residues. Trimming removed 5 bases from V and 12 bases from J, with 17 bases in between. This CDR3 is CASSPRGRPVYV. CDR3 sequence (DNA): TGTGCCAGCAGCCCGAGGGGCAGGCCCGTGTACGTC.

The chain is built from TRBV15 and TRBJ2-2, with D perhaps TRBD1 (6 bases). V lost 1 base and J 1 base, leaving 10 bases between the germline ends. This CDR3 comprises 16 residues. CDR1 is LNHNV, CDR2 YYDKDF, per germline (reference sequence). The CDR3 loop is CATSRAMGQNTGELFF. CDR3 bases: TGTGCCACCAGCAGAGCGATGGGACAGAACACCGGGGAGCTGTTTTTT.

At least ten counts were recorded for this clonotype. The rearrangement joins TRBV6-1 to TRBJ2-1; TRBD1 matches at 9 bases. The V segment lost 5 bases and the J segment 4 bases; nucleotides outside the gene matches: 6. Germline lookup yields CDR1 MNHNS and CDR2 SASEGT. This CDR3 region has 15 residues. DNA for the CDR3: TGTGCCAGCAGTTCCACCGGGACAGGGTACAATGAGCAGTTCTTC. As protein: CASSSTGTGYNEQFF.

At least ten counts were recorded for this clonotype. The J gene is TRBJ2-7, the V gene TRBV7-2; a weak D match, TRBD2 (5 bases). Trimming stripped 5 bases from V and 0 bases from J, with 14 bases between. The CDR3 loop spans 15 amino acids. The germline gives CDR1 SGHTA, CDR2 FQGNSA. The CDR3 is CASSPGLTLSYEQYV. The CDR3 DNA reads TGTGCCAGCAGCCCTGGACTGACTCTCTCCTACGAGCAGTACGTC.

This chain joins TRBV10-2 and TRBJ2-6; D might be TRBD1 (6 bases). The length of the CDR3 is 15 residues. CDR1 is WSHSY and CDR2 is SAAADI in the germline V gene. V lost 6 bases to trimming and J lost 4 bases, with 13 bases between them. The CDR3 nucleotides read TGCGCCAGCAGAGACAGGTTTATGGGGGCCAACGTCCTGACTTTC. Residues: CASRDRFMGANVLTF.